A selection of T cell receptor beta chains follows, all from one sample in a study of T cell repertoires in cytomegalovirus infection. TCRdb itself ran the reads through MiXCR, one entry per CDR3 protein. The profile shows around 100,000 distinct CDR3 sequences, around 9.1% of them singletons. No cognate antigen is known for these TCRs. What was sequenced was PBMCs, sequenced either directly or after in vitro stimulation (not recorded which). Source of these receptors: a human donor in good health (CMV status not recorded). Some clones in this sample may be carry-over from other donors' samples. CDR3s include the opening cysteine and the closing phenylalanine or tryptophan. Fields, in order: CDR3 DNA, CDR3 protein, D gene, J gene, V gene, clone size. The D gene is left open where the match is weak. The listing skips clone size in some rows; elsewhere it reads once, few, many or a size class.

CDR3nt: TGCAGCGTTGGGGTACCGGGGGGCCAAGAGACCCAGTACTTC; CDR3aa: CSVGVPGGQETQYF; d_gene: TRBD2; j_gene: TRBJ2-5; v_gene: TRBV29-1; abundance: few
CDR3nt: TGTGCCAGCAGCCAAACCGGGACAGGGGTTATCAGCAATCAGCCCCAGCATTTT; CDR3aa: CASSQTGTGVISNQPQHF; d_gene: TRBD1; j_gene: TRBJ1-5; v_gene: TRBV16; abundance: .
CDR3nt: TGTGCCAGCAGCTTAACCGGGGAACAGCCCCAGCATTTT; CDR3aa: CASSLTGEQPQHF; d_gene: .; j_gene: TRBJ1-5; v_gene: TRBV7-2; abundance: many
CDR3nt: TGTGCCAGCAGCCAACAGGGGGGTACTTCGAATGAGCAGTTCTTC; CDR3aa: CASSQQGGTSNEQFF; d_gene: TRBD1; j_gene: TRBJ2-1; v_gene: TRBV7-3; abundance: few
CDR3nt: TGTGCCAGCAGAACCCCCGGGACTAGCGGGGGGGCTGTTGGGAATGAGCAGTTCTTC; CDR3aa: CASRTPGTSGGAVGNEQFF; d_gene: TRBD2; j_gene: TRBJ2-1; v_gene: TRBV28; abundance: .
CDR3nt: TGCGCCAGCAGCCAAGCGGGGGTTGAGCAGTTCTTC; CDR3aa: CASSQAGVEQFF; d_gene: .; j_gene: TRBJ2-1; v_gene: TRBV4-1; abundance: .
CDR3nt: TGTGCCACCTCTTATAGCAATCAGCCCCAGCATTTT; CDR3aa: CATSYSNQPQHF; d_gene: .; j_gene: TRBJ1-5; v_gene: TRBV7-9; abundance: many
CDR3nt: TGCGCCAGCAGCCAAGGACAGCTGAAGGCGAACACTGAAGCTTTCTTT; CDR3aa: CASSQGQLKANTEAFF; d_gene: .; j_gene: TRBJ1-1; v_gene: TRBV5-1; abundance: few
CDR3nt: TGCGCCAGCAGCCAAGGACAGGGGGTTGGCTACACCTTC; CDR3aa: CASSQGQGVGYTF; d_gene: TRBD1; j_gene: TRBJ1-2; v_gene: TRBV4-1; abundance: .
CDR3nt: TGTGCCAGCAGTTCCCTAATACGATCCCGCTCCTACGAGCAGTACTTC; CDR3aa: CASSSLIRSRSYEQYF; d_gene: .; j_gene: TRBJ2-7; v_gene: TRBV27; abundance: few
CDR3nt: TGTGCCAGCTCACGGGACGGCACAGATACGCAGTATTTT; CDR3aa: CASSRDGTDTQYF; d_gene: .; j_gene: TRBJ2-3; v_gene: TRBV18; abundance: few
CDR3nt: TGTGCCAGCTCACCATATGCGGACACCCATGAAAAACTGTTTTTT; CDR3aa: CASSPYADTHEKLFF; d_gene: .; j_gene: TRBJ1-4; v_gene: TRBV18; abundance: .
CDR3nt: TGTGCCAGCAGCTCAAAGGGGGGGGCAGGAGCAGATACGCAGTATTTT; CDR3aa: CASSSKGGAGADTQYF; d_gene: .; j_gene: TRBJ2-3; v_gene: TRBV7-2; abundance: many
CDR3nt: TGTGCCAGCAGCCCTCAGACAGGTGAAGCTTTCTTT; CDR3aa: CASSPQTGEAFF; d_gene: .; j_gene: TRBJ1-1; v_gene: TRBV7-9; abundance: few
CDR3nt: TGTGCCAGCAGCGTAGATCCTCTAGAGGGCGCGTCCAAAAACATTCAGTACTTC; CDR3aa: CASSVDPLEGASKNIQYF; d_gene: .; j_gene: TRBJ2-4; v_gene: TRBV9; abundance: many
CDR3nt: TGTGCCAGCAGCTTGGGCACCGGGGAGCTGATTTTT; CDR3aa: CASSLGTGELIF; d_gene: .; j_gene: TRBJ2-2; v_gene: TRBV5-4; abundance: .
CDR3nt: TGTGCCAGCTCTCAAGTAGCCGGAGGAGAGGAGACCCAGTACTTC; CDR3aa: CASSQVAGGEETQYF; d_gene: .; j_gene: TRBJ2-5; v_gene: TRBV18; abundance: once
CDR3nt: TGCGCCAGCAGCCAAAGGACAGGCAAAAGCAATCAGCCCCAGCATTTT; CDR3aa: CASSQRTGKSNQPQHF; d_gene: TRBD1; j_gene: TRBJ1-5; v_gene: TRBV4-1; abundance: .
CDR3nt: TGCAGTGCTAGGACTAGCGGGAGGGGGGAGCTGTTTTTT; CDR3aa: CSARTSGRGELFF; d_gene: TRBD2; j_gene: TRBJ2-2; v_gene: TRBV20-1; abundance: .
CDR3nt: TGTGCCAGCAGCCAAACTAGCGGGATGGAGACCCAGTACTTC; CDR3aa: CASSQTSGMETQYF; d_gene: TRBD2; j_gene: TRBJ2-5; v_gene: TRBV7-2; abundance: many
CDR3nt: TGCAGCGTTGAAGAGGCCTCTAACTATGGCTACACCTTC; CDR3aa: CSVEEASNYGYTF; d_gene: .; j_gene: TRBJ1-2; v_gene: TRBV29-1; abundance: few
CDR3nt: TGTGCCAGCAGCTTAGCGGTCGGGTTCAGCACAGATACGCAGTATTTT; CDR3aa: CASSLAVGFSTDTQYF; d_gene: .; j_gene: TRBJ2-3; v_gene: TRBV7-9; abundance: many
CDR3nt: TGTGCCAGCAGTCTTCCGGGACTAGCGGCCAGGATAGATACGCAGTATTTT; CDR3aa: CASSLPGLAARIDTQYF; d_gene: TRBD2; j_gene: TRBJ2-3; v_gene: TRBV27; abundance: .
CDR3nt: TGTGCCAGCAGCCCTGGAGGGCCCTTGAATGAGCAGTTCTTC; CDR3aa: CASSPGGPLNEQFF; d_gene: .; j_gene: TRBJ2-1; v_gene: TRBV12-3/TRBV12-4; abundance: .
CDR3nt: TGTGCCTGGAGTGTGGAAGCCTCCTATAATTCACCCCTCCACTTT; CDR3aa: CAWSVEASYNSPLHF; d_gene: .; j_gene: TRBJ1-6; v_gene: TRBV30; abundance: .
CDR3nt: TGTGCCACCAGCGGGACAGTCGGGAATCAGCCCCAGCATTTT; CDR3aa: CATSGTVGNQPQHF; d_gene: TRBD1; j_gene: TRBJ1-5; v_gene: TRBV15; abundance: .
CDR3nt: TGTGCCAGCAGTTTAGCGGGCAGCTCAAGGGATTCACCCCTCCTCTTT; CDR3aa: CASSLAGSSRDSPLLF; d_gene: .; j_gene: TRBJ1-6; v_gene: TRBV12-3/TRBV12-4; abundance: .
CDR3nt: TGTGCCAGCAGTTCCAGACTGGTACTCAACACAGATACGCAGTATTTT; CDR3aa: CASSSRLVLNTDTQYF; d_gene: .; j_gene: TRBJ2-3; v_gene: TRBV27; abundance: .
CDR3nt: TGTGCCTGGAGCCCAGGACACGCGAACACTGAAGCTTTCTTT; CDR3aa: CAWSPGHANTEAFF; d_gene: .; j_gene: TRBJ1-1; v_gene: TRBV30; abundance: many
CDR3nt: TGTGCCAGCAGCTTAGAGGGACAGGGCAACTACGAGCAGTACTTC; CDR3aa: CASSLEGQGNYEQYF; d_gene: TRBD1; j_gene: TRBJ2-7; v_gene: TRBV7-6; abundance: many
CDR3nt: TGTGCCACCACTCTAGGAACGAACACTGAAGCTTTCTTT; CDR3aa: CATTLGTNTEAFF; d_gene: .; j_gene: TRBJ1-1; v_gene: TRBV24-1; abundance: .
CDR3nt: TGTGCCAGCAGGGTAGCGGGGGCTCAAGAGACCCAGTACTTC; CDR3aa: CASRVAGAQETQYF; d_gene: TRBD2; j_gene: TRBJ2-5; v_gene: TRBV7-3; abundance: .
CDR3nt: TGTGCCAGCAGTGCGACCGGGACGGTGGGGTGGAATGAGCAGTTCTTC; CDR3aa: CASSATGTVGWNEQFF; d_gene: .; j_gene: TRBJ2-1; v_gene: TRBV6-1; abundance: .
CDR3nt: TGTGCCAGCAGCCAAAGACTGGGACAGGGGAACTATGGCTACACCTTC; CDR3aa: CASSQRLGQGNYGYTF; d_gene: TRBD1; j_gene: TRBJ1-2; v_gene: TRBV14; abundance: .
CDR3nt: TGTGCCAGCAGCGATGGGACAGGCCTAATCACTGAAGCTTTCTTT; CDR3aa: CASSDGTGLITEAFF; d_gene: TRBD1; j_gene: TRBJ1-1; v_gene: TRBV7-9; abundance: .
CDR3nt: TGCAGTGCTCTGGCACCCTGGGCTGGAAACACCATATATTTT; CDR3aa: CSALAPWAGNTIYF; d_gene: .; j_gene: TRBJ1-3; v_gene: TRBV20-1; abundance: .
CDR3nt: TGTGCCAGCAGCTTAGAAGATGGCGGGAGGGCAAGCTCCTACAATGAGCAGTTCTTC; CDR3aa: CASSLEDGGRASSYNEQFF; d_gene: TRBD2; j_gene: TRBJ2-1; v_gene: TRBV7-9; abundance: .
CDR3nt: TGTGCCAGTAGTGGGGGGGCTCGTGAGCAGTTCTTC; CDR3aa: CASSGGAREQFF; d_gene: .; j_gene: TRBJ2-1; v_gene: TRBV19; abundance: .
CDR3nt: TGTGCCAGCAGTCCCCAGACGGGCGGGGAGCTGTTTTTT; CDR3aa: CASSPQTGGELFF; d_gene: .; j_gene: TRBJ2-2; v_gene: TRBV12-3/TRBV12-4; abundance: many
CDR3nt: TGTGCCAGCAGGGGTCGGCTCCAAGAGACCCAGTACTTC; CDR3aa: CASRGRLQETQYF; d_gene: .; j_gene: TRBJ2-5; v_gene: TRBV2; abundance: many
CDR3nt: TGTGCCAGCAGCCCAACGCCTCAGGGGTCCTCCTATGGCTACACCTTC; CDR3aa: CASSPTPQGSSYGYTF; d_gene: .; j_gene: TRBJ1-2; v_gene: TRBV7-2; abundance: few
CDR3nt: TGTGCCAGCAGCCCCTCGACAGGGGGCGCGGAGACCCAGTACTTC; CDR3aa: CASSPSTGGAETQYF; d_gene: TRBD1; j_gene: TRBJ2-5; v_gene: TRBV7-2; abundance: many
CDR3nt: TGTGCCAGCAGCCTATGGACTAGCGGGAGGAGCTACGAGCAGTACTTC; CDR3aa: CASSLWTSGRSYEQYF; d_gene: TRBD2; j_gene: TRBJ2-7; v_gene: TRBV13; abundance: .
CDR3nt: TGTGCCAGCTCACCTCAGGTCCTCACAGATACGCAGTATTTT; CDR3aa: CASSPQVLTDTQYF; d_gene: .; j_gene: TRBJ2-3; v_gene: TRBV18; abundance: .
CDR3nt: TGCGCCAGCAGCCAAGAATCCAGGGACTCCTACAATGAGCAGTTCTTC; CDR3aa: CASSQESRDSYNEQFF; d_gene: .; j_gene: TRBJ2-1; v_gene: TRBV4-1; abundance: few
CDR3nt: TGTGCCAGCAGCTCGGGACACAGCAATCAGCCCCAGCATTTT; CDR3aa: CASSSGHSNQPQHF; d_gene: .; j_gene: TRBJ1-5; v_gene: TRBV11-2; abundance: .